This TCR beta chain stems from a study of cytomegalovirus exposure and HLA in healthy donors. Whole-study results and caveats: TCR beta sequences reportedly predicted most subjects' HLA-A and HLA-B alleles accurately. It was reportedly the case that the classifier diagnosed cytomegalovirus status with high specificity and sensitivity.

The PCR employed 60 Vbeta primers together with 13 Jbeta primers. Profiling relied on immunoSEQ multiplex PCR, and the TCRdb table lists in-frame clones only, not all of them. This sample has over 110,000 clones, with 73% found just once. Details on this clone: Its target is not known.

The CDR3 has 19 residues. The TCR was taken from a woman between 40 and 55 years old in good health and CMV-seronegative. The rearrangement joins TRBV21-1 to TRBJ1-1; TRBD1 was called by the table and not checked on the DNA. TRBV21-1 represents a pseudogene. Input material: PBMCs. The DNA for the CDR3 is TGTGCCAGCAGCAAAGGGGCCGCTCGACAGGGAGCTTCTAACACTGAAGCTTTCTTT. It translates to CASSKGAARQGASNTEAFF.